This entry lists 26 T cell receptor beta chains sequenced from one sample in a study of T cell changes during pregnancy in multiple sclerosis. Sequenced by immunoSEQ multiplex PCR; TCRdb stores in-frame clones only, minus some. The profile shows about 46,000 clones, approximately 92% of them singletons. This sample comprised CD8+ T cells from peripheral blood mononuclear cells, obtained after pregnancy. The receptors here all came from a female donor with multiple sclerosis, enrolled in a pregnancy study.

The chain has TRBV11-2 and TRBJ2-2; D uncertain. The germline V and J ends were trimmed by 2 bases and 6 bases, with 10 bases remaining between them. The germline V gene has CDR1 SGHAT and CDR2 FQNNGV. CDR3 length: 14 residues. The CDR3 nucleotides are TGTGCCAGCAGCTTAACGCTCTGGCCCGGGGAGCTGTTTTTT. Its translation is CASSLTLWPGELFF.

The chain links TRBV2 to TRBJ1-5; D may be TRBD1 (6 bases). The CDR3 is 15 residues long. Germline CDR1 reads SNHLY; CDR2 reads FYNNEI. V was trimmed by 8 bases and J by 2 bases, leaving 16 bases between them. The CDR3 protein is CASDTGRVGNQPQHF. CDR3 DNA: TGTGCCAGCGATACAGGGCGAGTTGGCAATCAGCCCCAGCATTTT.

In nucleotides, the CDR3 is TGTGCCAGCAGTTCACTAGCGGGAGATATCTACAATGAGCAGTTCTTC. Translating it yields CASSSLAGDIYNEQFF. The J gene is TRBJ2-1, the V gene TRBV27; 11 positions agree with TRBD2. V lost 4 bases and J lost 3; bases outside the gene matches: 5. CDR1 and CDR2 (germline): MNHEY, SMNVEV (reference sequence). This CDR3 has 16 amino acids.

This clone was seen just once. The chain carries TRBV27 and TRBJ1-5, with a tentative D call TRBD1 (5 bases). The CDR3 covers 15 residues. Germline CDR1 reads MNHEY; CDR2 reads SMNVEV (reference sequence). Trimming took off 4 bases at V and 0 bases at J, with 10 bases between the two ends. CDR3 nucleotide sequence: TGTGCCAGCAGTTACAGGCGGAATAGCAATCAGCCCCAGCATTTT. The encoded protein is CASSYRRNSNQPQHF.

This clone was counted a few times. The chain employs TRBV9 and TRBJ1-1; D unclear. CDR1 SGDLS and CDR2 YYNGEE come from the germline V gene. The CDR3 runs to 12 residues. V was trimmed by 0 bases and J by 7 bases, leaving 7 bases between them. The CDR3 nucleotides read TGTGCCAGCAGCGTAGGTGTCCGTGAAGCTTTCTTT. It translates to CASSVGVREAFF.

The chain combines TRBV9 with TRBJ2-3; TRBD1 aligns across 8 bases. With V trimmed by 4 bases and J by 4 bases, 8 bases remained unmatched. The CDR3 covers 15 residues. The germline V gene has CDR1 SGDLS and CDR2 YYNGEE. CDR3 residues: CASSSGQGGADTQYF. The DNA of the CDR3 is TGTGCCAGCAGCTCCGGACAGGGTGGGGCAGATACGCAGTATTTT. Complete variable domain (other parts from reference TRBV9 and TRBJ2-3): DSGVTQTPKHLITATGQRVTLRCSPRSGDLSVYWYQQSLDQGLQFLIQYYNGEERAKGNILERFSAQQFPDLHSELNLSSLELGDSALYFCASSSGQGGADTQYFGPGTRLTVL.

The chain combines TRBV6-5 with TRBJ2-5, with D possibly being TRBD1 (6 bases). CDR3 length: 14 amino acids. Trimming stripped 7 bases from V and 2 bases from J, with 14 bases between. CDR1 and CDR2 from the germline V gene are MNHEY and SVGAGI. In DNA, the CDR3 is TGTGCCAGCATGAAGGCAGGGGTACAAGAGACCCAGTACTTC. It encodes CASMKAGVQETQYF.

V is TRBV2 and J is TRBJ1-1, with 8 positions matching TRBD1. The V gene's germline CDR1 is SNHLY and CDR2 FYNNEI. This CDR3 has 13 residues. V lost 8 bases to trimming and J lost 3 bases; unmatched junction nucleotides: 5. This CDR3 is CASGKTGDTEAFF. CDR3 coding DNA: TGTGCCAGCGGCAAGACAGGGGACACTGAAGCTTTCTTT. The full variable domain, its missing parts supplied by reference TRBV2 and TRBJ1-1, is EPEVTQTPSHQVTQMGQEVILRCVPISNHLYFYWYRQILGQKVEFLVSFYNNEISEKSEIFDDQFSVERPDGSNFTLKIRSTKLEDSAMYFCASGKTGDTEAFFGQGTRLTVV.

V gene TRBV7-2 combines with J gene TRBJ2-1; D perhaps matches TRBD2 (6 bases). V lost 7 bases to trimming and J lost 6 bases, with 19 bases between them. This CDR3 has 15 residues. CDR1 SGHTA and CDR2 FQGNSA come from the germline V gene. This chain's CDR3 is CASILARAGLNEQFF. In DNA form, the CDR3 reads TGTGCCAGCATACTCGCGCGAGCGGGCCTCAATGAGCAGTTCTTC.

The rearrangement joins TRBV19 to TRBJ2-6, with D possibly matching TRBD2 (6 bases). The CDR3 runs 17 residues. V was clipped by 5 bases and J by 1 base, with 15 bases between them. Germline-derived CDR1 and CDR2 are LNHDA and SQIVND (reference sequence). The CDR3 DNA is TGTGCCAGTAGTCTCCCGGGACTGATATCTGGGGCCAACGTCCTGACTTTC. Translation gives CASSLPGLISGANVLTF.

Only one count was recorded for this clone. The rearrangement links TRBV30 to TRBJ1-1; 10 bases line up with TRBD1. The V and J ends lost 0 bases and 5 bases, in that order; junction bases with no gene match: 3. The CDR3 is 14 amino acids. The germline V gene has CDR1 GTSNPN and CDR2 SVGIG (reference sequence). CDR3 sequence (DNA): TGTGCCTGGAGTGTAGGGACAGGGGCTACTGAAGCTTTCTTT. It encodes CAWSVGTGATEAFF. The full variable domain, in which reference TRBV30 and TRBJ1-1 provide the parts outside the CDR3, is SQTIHQWPATLVQPVGSPLSLECTVEGTSNPNLYWYRQAAGRGLQLLFYSVGIGQISSEVPQNLSASRPQDRQFILSSKKLLLSDSGFYLCAWSVGTGATEAFFGQGTRLTVV.

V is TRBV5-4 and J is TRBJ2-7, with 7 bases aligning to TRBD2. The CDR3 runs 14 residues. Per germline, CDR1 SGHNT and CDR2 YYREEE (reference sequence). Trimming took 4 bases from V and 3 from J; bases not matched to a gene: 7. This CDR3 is CASSPGRGGYEQYF. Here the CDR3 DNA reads TGTGCCAGCAGCCCCGGGCGCGGGGGCTACGAGCAGTACTTC. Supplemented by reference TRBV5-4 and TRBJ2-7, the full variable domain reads ETGVTQSPTHLIKTRGQQVTLRCSSQSGHNTVSWYQQALGQGPQFIFQYYREEENGRGNFPPRFSGLQFPNYSSELNVNALELDDSALYLCASSPGRGGYEQYFGPGTRLTVT.

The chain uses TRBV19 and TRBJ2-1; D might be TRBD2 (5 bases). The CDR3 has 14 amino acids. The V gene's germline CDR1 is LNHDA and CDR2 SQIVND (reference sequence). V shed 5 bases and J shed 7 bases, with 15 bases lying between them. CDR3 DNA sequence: TGTGCCAGTAGTGCACCTGTAAGGGAGAATGAGCAGTTCTTC. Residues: CASSAPVRENEQFF.

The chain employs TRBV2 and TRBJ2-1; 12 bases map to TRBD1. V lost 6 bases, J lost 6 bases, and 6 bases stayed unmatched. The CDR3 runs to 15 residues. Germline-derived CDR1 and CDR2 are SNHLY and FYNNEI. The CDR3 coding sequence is TGTGCCAGCAGCCAGCCGGGACAGGGGGCCAATGAGCAGTTCTTC. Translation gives CASSQPGQGANEQFF.

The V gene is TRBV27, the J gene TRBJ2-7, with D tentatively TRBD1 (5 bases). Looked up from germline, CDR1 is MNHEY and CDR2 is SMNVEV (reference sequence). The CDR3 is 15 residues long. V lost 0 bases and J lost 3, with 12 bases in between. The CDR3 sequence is CASSLSSRAVYEQYF. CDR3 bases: TGTGCCAGCAGTTTATCATCCAGGGCAGTCTACGAGCAGTACTTC.

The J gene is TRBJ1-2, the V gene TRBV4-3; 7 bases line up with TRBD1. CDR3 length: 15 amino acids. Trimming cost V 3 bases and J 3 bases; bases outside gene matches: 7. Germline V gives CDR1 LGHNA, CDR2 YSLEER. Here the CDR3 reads CASSQNRGGHYGYTF. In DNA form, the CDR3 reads TGCGCCAGCAGCCAGAACAGGGGCGGACACTATGGCTACACCTTC.

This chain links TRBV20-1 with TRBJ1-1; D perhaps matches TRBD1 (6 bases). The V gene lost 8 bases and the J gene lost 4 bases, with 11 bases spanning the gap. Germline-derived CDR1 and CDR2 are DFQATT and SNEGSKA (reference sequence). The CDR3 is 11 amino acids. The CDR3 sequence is CSSGVGTEAFF. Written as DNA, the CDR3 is TGCAGTTCAGGGGTTGGCACTGAAGCTTTCTTT.

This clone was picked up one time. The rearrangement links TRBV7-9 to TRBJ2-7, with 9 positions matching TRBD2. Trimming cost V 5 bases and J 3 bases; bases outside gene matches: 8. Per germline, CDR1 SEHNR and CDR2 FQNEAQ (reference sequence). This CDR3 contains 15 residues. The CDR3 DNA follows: TGTGCCAGCAGCCCCTCTAGCGGGGCGATCTACGAGCAGTACTTC. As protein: CASSPSSGAIYEQYF. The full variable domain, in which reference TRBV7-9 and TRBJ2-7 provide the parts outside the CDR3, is DTGVSQNPRHKITKRGQNVTFRCDPISEHNRLYWYRQTLGQGPEFLTYFQNEAQLEKSRLLSDRFSAERPKGSFSTLEIQRTEQGDSAMYLCASSPSSGAIYEQYFGPGTRLTVT.

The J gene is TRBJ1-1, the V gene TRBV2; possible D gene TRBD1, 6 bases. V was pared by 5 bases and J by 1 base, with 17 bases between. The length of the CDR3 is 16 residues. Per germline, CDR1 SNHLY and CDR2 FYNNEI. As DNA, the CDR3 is TGTGCCAGCAGTTATACAGGGATCCTAACGAACACTGAAGCTTTCTTT. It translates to CASSYTGILTNTEAFF.

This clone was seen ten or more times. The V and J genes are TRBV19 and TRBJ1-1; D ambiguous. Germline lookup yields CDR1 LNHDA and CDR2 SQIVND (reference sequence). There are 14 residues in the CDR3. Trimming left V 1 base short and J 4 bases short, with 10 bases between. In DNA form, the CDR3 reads TGTGCCAGTAGTATAGCCTCGCGGGGCACTGAAGCTTTCTTT. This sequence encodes CASSIASRGTEAFF.

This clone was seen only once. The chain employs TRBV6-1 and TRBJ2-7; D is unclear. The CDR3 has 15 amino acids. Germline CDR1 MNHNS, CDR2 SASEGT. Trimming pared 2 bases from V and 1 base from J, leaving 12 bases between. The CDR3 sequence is CASSELAFPSYEQYF. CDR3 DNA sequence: TGTGCCAGCAGTGAACTTGCGTTCCCGTCCTACGAGCAGTACTTC.

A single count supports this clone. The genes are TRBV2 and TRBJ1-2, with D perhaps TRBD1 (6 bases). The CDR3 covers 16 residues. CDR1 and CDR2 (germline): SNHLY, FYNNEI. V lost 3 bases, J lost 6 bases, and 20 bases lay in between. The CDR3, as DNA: TGTGCCAGCAGTGATCGGCAGAGGGGGGGCGCCGATGGCTACACCTTC. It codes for CASSDRQRGGADGYTF.

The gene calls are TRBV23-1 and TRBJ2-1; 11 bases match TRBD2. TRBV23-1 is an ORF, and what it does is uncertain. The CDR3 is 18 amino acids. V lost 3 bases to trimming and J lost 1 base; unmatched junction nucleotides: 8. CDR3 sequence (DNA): TGCGCCAGCAGTCACCGTCCTTTAGCGGGGGGGTCCTACAATGAGCAGTTCTTC. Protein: CASSHRPLAGGSYNEQFF.

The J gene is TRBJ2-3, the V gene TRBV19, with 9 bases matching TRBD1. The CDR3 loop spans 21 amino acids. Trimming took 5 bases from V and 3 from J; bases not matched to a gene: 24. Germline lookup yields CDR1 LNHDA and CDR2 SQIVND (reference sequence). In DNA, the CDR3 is TGTGCCAGTAGTGGTGGAGGATGGGGACAGGGTCACTCCGGGAGGACAGATACGCAGTATTTT. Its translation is CASSGGGWGQGHSGRTDTQYF.

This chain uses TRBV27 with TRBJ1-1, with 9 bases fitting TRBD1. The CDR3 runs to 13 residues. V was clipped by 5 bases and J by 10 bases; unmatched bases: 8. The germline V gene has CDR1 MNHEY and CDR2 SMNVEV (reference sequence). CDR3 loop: CASSPYRDRAAFF. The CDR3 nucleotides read TGTGCCAGCAGTCCATACCGGGACAGGGCAGCTTTCTTT.

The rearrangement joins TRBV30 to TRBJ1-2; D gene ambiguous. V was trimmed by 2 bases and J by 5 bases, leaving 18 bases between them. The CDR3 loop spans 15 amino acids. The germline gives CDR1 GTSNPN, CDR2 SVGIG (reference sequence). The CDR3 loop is CAWSPAGSPSYGYTF. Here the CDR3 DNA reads TGTGCCTGGAGTCCCGCCGGCTCCCCTAGTTATGGCTACACCTTC.